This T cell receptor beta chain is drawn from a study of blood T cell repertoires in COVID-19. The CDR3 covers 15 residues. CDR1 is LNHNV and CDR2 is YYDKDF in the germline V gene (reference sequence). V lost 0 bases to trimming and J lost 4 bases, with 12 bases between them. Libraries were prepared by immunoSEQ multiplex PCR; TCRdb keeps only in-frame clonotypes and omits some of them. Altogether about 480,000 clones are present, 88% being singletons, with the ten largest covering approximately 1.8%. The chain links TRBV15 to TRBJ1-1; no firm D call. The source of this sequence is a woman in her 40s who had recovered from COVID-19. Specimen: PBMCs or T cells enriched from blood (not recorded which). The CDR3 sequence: CATSRDGQHSTEAFF. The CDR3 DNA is TGTGCCACCAGCAGAGATGGGCAGCACTCCACTGAAGCTTTCTTT.